One sample yielded the 12 T cell receptor beta chains listed below, sequenced in a study of blood T cell repertoires in COVID-19. The protocol was immunoSEQ multiplex PCR, while the TCRdb copy is restricted to in-frame clones and leaves out a portion. The data hold tens of thousands of clones, with 84% observed a single time. Sequenced sample: peripheral blood. Receptors originate from a man aged 55 to 69 with acute or convalescent COVID-19.

The V call is TRBV19, the J call TRBJ2-2; possibly TRBD1 for D (5 bases). Trimming took 7 bases from V and 0 from J, leaving 12 bases between them. From germline, CDR1 is LNHDA and CDR2 SQIVND (reference sequence). This CDR3 is built from 15 residues. The CDR3 sequence is CASKDIIANTGELFF. CDR3 sequence (DNA): TGTGCCAGTAAGGACATTATCGCGAACACCGGGGAGCTGTTTTTT.

The gene calls are TRBV7-2 and TRBJ2-5, with D tentatively TRBD1 (6 bases). Germline V lookup: CDR1 SGHTA, CDR2 FQGNSA. Between the trimmed V and J ends, which lost 2 bases and 4 bases, there was a span of 17 bases. The CDR3 has 16 residues. The CDR3 nucleotides are TGTGCCAGCAGCTTATTAGATTTGACAGGACGAGAGACCCAGTACTTC. Its protein is CASSLLDLTGRETQYF.

The chain has TRBV7-9 and TRBJ2-5, with TRBD1 identical over 7 bases. This CDR3 has 15 amino acids. The V gene end was trimmed by 0 bases and the J gene end by 5 bases; junction bases not matched to a gene: 6. Germline-derived CDR1 and CDR2 are SEHNR and FQNEAQ (reference sequence). The CDR3 nucleotides read TGTGCCAGCAGCTTAGCCTACAGGGGACCTGAGACCCAGTACTTC. Its translation is CASSLAYRGPETQYF.

The chain has TRBV28 and TRBJ1-5; D is possibly TRBD1 (5 bases). The V gene lost 2 bases and the J gene lost 12 bases, with 29 bases spanning the gap. Germline V CDR1 and CDR2: MDHEN, SYDVKM. The CDR3 totals 18 residues. CDR3 residues: CASSLPPSRTSPYMVQHF. The CDR3 coding sequence is TGTGCCAGCAGTTTACCCCCCTCTCGGACAAGTCCCTACATGGTCCAGCATTTT.

The rearrangement links TRBV7-2 to TRBJ1-4; no reliable D call. In germline, CDR1 is SGHTA, CDR2 FQGNSA. V was shortened by 3 bases and J by 8 bases, with 10 bases between the two germline ends. CDR3 length equals 13 residues. CDR3 loop: CASSLRLWEKLFF. The CDR3 nucleotides read TGTGCCAGCAGCTTGAGGCTATGGGAAAAACTGTTTTTT.

The J gene is TRBJ2-5, the V gene TRBV7-6; 7 nucleotides line up with TRBD2. The CDR3 totals 16 residues. Germline V gene data show CDR1 as SGHVS and CDR2 as FNYEAQ. V dropped 2 bases and J dropped 5; count of bases not matched to a gene: 11. Here the CDR3 DNA reads TGTGCCAGCAGCTTATTTCAAGCGGGGAGGTGGGAGACCCAGTACTTC. It codes for CASSLFQAGRWETQYF.

J is TRBJ2-1 and V is TRBV7-9; D might be TRBD1 (5 bases). With 5 bases removed from V and 1 base from J, the gap between germline ends came to 15 bases. Per the germline V gene, CDR1 is SEHNR and CDR2 is FQNEAQ (reference sequence). The CDR3 has 16 residues. The CDR3, as DNA: TGTGCCAGCAGCCCCGTACGACAGTTATCCTACAATGAGCAGTTCTTC. Residues: CASSPVRQLSYNEQFF.

V usage is TRBV5-1 and J usage is TRBJ2-1; 10 nucleotides align to TRBD2. Germline lookup yields CDR1 SGHRS and CDR2 YFSETQ. The V and J ends lost 0 bases and 6 bases, in that order; junction bases with no gene match: 3. The CDR3 has 15 amino acids. CDR3 in amino acids: CASSLEGTSVNEQFF. DNA for the CDR3: TGCGCCAGCAGCTTGGAGGGGACTAGCGTCAATGAGCAGTTCTTC.

This chain uses TRBV14 with TRBJ2-1; TRBD2 matches at 9 bases. Germline V gene lookup returns CDR1 SGHDN and CDR2 FVKESK. This CDR3 is built from 18 residues. After removal of 0 bases from V and 2 bases from J, the junction contained 8 bases not matched to a gene. The CDR3 region has the DNA TGTGCCAGCAGCCAAGAACCTAGCGGGGATTCAACCTACAATGAGCAGTTCTTC. Translated: CASSQEPSGDSTYNEQFF.

J is TRBJ2-5 and V is TRBV7-2; a possible D gene is TRBD2 (7 bases). The ends were cut back, 3 bases at V and 4 bases at J, with 18 bases in the middle. The CDR3 has 16 residues. CDR1 is SGHTA and CDR2 is FQGNSA in the germline V gene. The CDR3: CASSFSGGRSSETQYF. The CDR3 coding sequence is TGTGCCAGCAGCTTTTCGGGGGGCCGATCCTCAGAGACCCAGTACTTC.

In this sample, this clone turned up once. J is TRBJ1-5 and V is TRBV18; 9 bases align to TRBD1. V lost 4 bases, J lost 6 bases, and 7 bases stayed unmatched. Per germline, CDR1 KGHSH and CDR2 LQKENI. The CDR3 contains 15 residues. The DNA of the CDR3 is TGTGCCAGCTCACGATGGGGACAGGGAGGTCAGCCCCAGCATTTT. Translated: CASSRWGQGGQPQHF.

V gene TRBV19 combines with J gene TRBJ1-5, with 8 bases aligning to TRBD1. Per germline, CDR1 LNHDA and CDR2 SQIVND (reference sequence). The CDR3 sequence is 14 residues long. V trimming: 7 bases; J trimming: 2 bases; junction bases outside the gene matches: 4. CDR3 DNA: TGTGCCAGTAAAACGGACAGGGGCAATCAGCCCCAGCATTTT. This translates into CASKTDRGNQPQHF.